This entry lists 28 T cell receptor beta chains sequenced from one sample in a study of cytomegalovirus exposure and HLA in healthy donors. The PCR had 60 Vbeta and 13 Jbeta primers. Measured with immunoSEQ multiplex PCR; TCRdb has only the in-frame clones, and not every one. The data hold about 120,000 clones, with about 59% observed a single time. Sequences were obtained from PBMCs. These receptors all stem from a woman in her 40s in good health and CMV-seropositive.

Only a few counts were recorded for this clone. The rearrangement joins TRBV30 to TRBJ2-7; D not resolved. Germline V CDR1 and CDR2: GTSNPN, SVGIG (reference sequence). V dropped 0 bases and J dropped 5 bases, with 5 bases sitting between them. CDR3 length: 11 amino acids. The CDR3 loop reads CAWSVANEQYF. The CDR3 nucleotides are TGTGCCTGGAGTGTAGCGAACGAGCAGTACTTC.

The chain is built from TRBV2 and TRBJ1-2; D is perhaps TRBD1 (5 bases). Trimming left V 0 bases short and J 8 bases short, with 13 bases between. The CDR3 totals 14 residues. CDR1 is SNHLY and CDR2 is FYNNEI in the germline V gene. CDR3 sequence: CASSEAREFRGYTF. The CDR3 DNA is TGTGCCAGCAGTGAAGCCAGGGAATTTCGGGGCTACACCTTC.

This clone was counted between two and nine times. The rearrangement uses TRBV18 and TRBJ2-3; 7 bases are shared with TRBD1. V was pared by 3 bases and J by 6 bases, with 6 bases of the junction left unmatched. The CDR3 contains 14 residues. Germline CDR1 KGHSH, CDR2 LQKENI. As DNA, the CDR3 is TGTGCCAGCTCACCGACAGGGCATCACGATACGCAGTATTTT. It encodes CASSPTGHHDTQYF. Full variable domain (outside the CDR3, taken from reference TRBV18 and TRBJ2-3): NAGVMQNPRHLVRRRGQEARLRCSPMKGHSHVYWYRQLPEEGLKFMVYLQKENIIDESGMPKERFSAEFPKEGPSILRIQQVVRGDSAAYFCASSPTGHHDTQYFGPGTRLTVL.

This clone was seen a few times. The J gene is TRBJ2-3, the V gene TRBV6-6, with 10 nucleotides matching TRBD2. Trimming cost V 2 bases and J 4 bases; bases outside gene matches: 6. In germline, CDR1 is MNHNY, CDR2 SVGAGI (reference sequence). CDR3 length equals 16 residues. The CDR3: CASSYTILAGADTQYF. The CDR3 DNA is TGTGCCAGCAGTTACACTATCCTAGCGGGAGCAGATACGCAGTATTTT.

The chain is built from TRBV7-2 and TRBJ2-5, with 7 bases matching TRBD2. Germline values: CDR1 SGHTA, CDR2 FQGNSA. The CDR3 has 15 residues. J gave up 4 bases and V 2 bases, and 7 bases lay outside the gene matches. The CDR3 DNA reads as TGTGCCAGCAGCTTAAGTGGGACTATAGGAGAGACCCAGTACTTC. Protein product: CASSLSGTIGETQYF. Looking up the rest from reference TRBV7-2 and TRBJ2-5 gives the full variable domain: GAGVSQSPSNKVTEKGKDVELRCDPISGHTALYWYRQSLGQGLEFLIYFQGNSAPDKSGLPSDRFSAERTGGSVSTLTIQRTQQEDSAVYLCASSLSGTIGETQYFGPGTRLLVL.

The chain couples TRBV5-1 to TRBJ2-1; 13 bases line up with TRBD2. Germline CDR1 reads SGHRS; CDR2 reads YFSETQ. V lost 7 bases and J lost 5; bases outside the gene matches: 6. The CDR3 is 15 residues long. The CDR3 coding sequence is TGCGCCAGCGTTTGGACTAGCGGGAGTCACAATGAGCAGTTCTTC. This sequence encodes CASVWTSGSHNEQFF.

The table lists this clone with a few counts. The CDR3 DNA reads TGTGCCAGCAGCGTAGCGGGGAGCGGTATGAATGAGCAGTTCTTC. Translated, it gives CASSVAGSGMNEQFF. The rearrangement joins TRBV9 to TRBJ2-1; the D gene is possibly TRBD2 (5 bases). The germline gives CDR1 SGDLS, CDR2 YYNGEE. The V and J ends lost 0 bases and 7 bases respectively, with 14 bases between them. CDR3 length: 15 residues. The full variable domain, with the rest looked up from reference TRBV9 and TRBJ2-1, is DSGVTQTPKHLITATGQRVTLRCSPRSGDLSVYWYQQSLDQGLQFLIQYYNGEERAKGNILERFSAQQFPDLHSELNLSSLELGDSALYFCASSVAGSGMNEQFFGPGTRLTVL.

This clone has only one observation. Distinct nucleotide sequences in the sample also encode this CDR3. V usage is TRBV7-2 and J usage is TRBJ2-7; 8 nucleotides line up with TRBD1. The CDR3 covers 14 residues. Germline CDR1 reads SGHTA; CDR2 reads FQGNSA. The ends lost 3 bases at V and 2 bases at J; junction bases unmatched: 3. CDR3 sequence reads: CASSLHRGTYEQYF. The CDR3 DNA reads TGTGCCAGCAGCTTGCACAGGGGGACCTACGAGCAGTACTTC.

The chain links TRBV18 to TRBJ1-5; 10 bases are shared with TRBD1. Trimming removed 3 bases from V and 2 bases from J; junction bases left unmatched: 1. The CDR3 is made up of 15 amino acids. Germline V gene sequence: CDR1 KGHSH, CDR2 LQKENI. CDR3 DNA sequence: TGTGCCAGCTCACCCGGGACAGGGGGCAATCAGCCCCAGCATTTT. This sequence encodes CASSPGTGGNQPQHF. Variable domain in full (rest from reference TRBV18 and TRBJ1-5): NAGVMQNPRHLVRRRGQEARLRCSPMKGHSHVYWYRQLPEEGLKFMVYLQKENIIDESGMPKERFSAEFPKEGPSILRIQQVVRGDSAAYFCASSPGTGGNQPQHFGDGTRLSIL.

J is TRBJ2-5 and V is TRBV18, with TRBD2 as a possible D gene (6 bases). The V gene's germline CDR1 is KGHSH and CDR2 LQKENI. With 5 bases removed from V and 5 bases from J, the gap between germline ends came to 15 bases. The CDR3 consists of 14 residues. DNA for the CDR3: TGTGCCAGCTCAAATCCCGGGACTCCGGAGACCCAGTACTTC. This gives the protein CASSNPGTPETQYF.

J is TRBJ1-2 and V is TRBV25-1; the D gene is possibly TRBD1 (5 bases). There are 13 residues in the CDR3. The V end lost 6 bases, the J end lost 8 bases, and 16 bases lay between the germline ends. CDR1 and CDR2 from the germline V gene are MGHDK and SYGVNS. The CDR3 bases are TGTGCCAGCAGCCCAATTCCAGGGTCGGGCTACACCTTC. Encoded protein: CASSPIPGSGYTF.

CDR3 loop: CASSIDRGLGTEAFF. In DNA form, the CDR3 reads TGCGCCAGCAGCATAGACAGGGGGCTGGGCACTGAAGCTTTCTTT. The chain joins TRBV5-1 to TRBJ1-1; TRBD1 aligns across 10 bases. V was clipped by 4 bases and J by 4 bases; unmatched bases: 7. This CDR3 is 15 amino acids long. CDR1 and CDR2 from the germline V gene are SGHRS and YFSETQ. The complete variable domain, with remaining parts taken from reference TRBV5-1 and TRBJ1-1, reads KAGVTQTPRYLIKTRGQQVTLSCSPISGHRSVSWYQQTPGQGLQFLFEYFSETQRNKGNFPGRFSGRQFSNSRSEMNVSTLELGDSALYLCASSIDRGLGTEAFFGQGTRLTVV.

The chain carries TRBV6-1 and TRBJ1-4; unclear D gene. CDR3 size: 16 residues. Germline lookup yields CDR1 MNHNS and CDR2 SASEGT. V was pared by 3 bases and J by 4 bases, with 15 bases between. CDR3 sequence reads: CASSEDRSGLNEKLFF. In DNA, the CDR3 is TGTGCCAGCAGTGAGGACCGGAGCGGACTTAATGAAAAACTGTTTTTT.

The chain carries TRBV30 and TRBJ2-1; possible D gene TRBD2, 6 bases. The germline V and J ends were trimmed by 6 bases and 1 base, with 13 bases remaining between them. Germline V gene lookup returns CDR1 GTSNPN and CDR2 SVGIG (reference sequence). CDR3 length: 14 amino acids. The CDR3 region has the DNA TGTGCCTGCCGGGGCGGGACGTCCTACAATGAGCAGTTCTTC. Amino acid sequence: CACRGGTSYNEQFF. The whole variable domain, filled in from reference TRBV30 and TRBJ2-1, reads SQTIHQWPATLVQPVGSPLSLECTVEGTSNPNLYWYRQAAGRGLQLLFYSVGIGQISSEVPQNLSASRPQDRQFILSSKKLLLSDSGFYLCACRGGTSYNEQFFGPGTRLTVL.

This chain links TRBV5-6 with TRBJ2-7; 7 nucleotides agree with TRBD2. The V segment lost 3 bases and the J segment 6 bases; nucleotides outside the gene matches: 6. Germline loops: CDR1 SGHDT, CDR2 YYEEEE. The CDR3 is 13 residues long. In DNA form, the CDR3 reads TGTGCCAGCAGCTCGAGGGAGGGCCCCGAGCAGTACTTC. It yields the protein CASSSREGPEQYF.

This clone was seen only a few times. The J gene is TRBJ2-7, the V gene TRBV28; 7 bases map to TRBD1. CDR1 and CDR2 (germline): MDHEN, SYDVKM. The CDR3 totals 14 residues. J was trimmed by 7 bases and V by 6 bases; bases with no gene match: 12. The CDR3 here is CASSPGTELGEQYF. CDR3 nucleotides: TGTGCCAGCAGCCCCGGGACAGAGCTGGGGGAGCAGTACTTC.

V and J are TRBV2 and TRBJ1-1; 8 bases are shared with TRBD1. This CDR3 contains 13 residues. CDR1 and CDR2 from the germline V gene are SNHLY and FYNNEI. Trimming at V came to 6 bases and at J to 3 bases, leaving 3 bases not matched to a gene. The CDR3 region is CASSWDRYTEAFF. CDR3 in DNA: TGTGCCAGCAGCTGGGACAGGTACACTGAAGCTTTCTTT.

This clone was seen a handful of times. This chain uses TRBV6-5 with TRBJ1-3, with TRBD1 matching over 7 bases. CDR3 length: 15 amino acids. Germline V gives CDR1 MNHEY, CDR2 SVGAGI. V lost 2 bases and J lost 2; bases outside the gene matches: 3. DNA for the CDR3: TGTGCCAGCAGTTACGGGGACAGACCTGGAAACACCATATATTTT. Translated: CASSYGDRPGNTIYF.

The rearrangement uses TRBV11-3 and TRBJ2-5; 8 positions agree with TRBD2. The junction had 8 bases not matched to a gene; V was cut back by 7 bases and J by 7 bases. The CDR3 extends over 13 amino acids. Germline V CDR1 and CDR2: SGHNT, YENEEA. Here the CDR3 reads CASISGGVATQYF. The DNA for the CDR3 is TGTGCCAGCATCTCGGGGGGGGTTGCGACCCAGTACTTC.

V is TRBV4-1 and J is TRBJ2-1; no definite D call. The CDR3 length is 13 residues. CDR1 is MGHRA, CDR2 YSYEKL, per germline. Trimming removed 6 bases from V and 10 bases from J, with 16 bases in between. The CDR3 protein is CASSQTRVLEQFF. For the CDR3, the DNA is TGCGCCAGCAGTCAAACCCGGGTCTTGGAGCAGTTCTTC.

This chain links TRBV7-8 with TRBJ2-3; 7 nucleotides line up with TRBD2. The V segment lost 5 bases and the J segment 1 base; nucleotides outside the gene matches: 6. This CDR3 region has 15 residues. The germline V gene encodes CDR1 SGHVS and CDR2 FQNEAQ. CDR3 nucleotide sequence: TGTGCCAGCAGCCGGTCTGCGGGGGGCACAGATACGCAGTATTTT. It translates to CASSRSAGGTDTQYF.

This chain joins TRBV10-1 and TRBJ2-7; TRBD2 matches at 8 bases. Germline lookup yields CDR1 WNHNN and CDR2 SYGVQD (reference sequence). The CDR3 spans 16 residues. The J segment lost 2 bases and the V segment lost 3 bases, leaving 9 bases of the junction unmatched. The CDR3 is CASSDTSGVSPYEQYF. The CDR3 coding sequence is TGCGCCAGCAGTGACACTAGCGGCGTATCTCCCTACGAGCAGTACTTC.

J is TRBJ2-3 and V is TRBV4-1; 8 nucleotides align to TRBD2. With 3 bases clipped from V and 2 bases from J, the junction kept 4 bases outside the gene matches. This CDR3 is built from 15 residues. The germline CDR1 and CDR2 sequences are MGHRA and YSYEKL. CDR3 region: CASSQIAGPTDTQYF. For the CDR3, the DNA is TGCGCCAGCAGCCAGATAGCGGGGCCCACAGATACGCAGTATTTT.

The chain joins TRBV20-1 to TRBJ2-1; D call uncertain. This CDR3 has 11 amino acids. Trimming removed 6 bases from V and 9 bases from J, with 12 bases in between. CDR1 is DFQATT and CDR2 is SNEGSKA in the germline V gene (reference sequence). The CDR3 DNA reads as TGCAGTGCAAGAATTATCAGTGAGCAGTTCTTC. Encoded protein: CSARIISEQFF.

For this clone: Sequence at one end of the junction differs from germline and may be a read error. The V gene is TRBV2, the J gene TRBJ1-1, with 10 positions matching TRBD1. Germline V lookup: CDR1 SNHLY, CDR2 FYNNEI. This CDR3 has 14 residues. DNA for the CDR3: TGTGCCAGCAGTGATTTGGGAGGACAGGGGGAAGCTTCCTTT. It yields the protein CASSDLGGQGEASF.

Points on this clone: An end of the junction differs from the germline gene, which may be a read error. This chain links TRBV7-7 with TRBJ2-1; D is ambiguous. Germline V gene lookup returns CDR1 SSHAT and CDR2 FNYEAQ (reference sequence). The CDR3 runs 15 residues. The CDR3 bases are TGTGCTAGCAGCGTCTCCCGGTCTTCGTTAAATGAGCAGTTCTTC. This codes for CASSVSRSSLNEQFF.

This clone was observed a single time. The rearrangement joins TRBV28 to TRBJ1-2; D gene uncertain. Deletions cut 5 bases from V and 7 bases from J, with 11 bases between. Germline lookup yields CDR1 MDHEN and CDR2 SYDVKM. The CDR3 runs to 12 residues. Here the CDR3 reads CASSTIPFGYTF. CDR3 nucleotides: TGTGCCAGCAGTACAATCCCGTTTGGCTACACCTTC.

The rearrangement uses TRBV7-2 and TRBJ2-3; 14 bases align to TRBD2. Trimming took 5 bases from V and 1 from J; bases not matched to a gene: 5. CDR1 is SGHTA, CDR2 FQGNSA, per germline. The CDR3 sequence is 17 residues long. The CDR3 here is CASSLGLAGARTDTQYF. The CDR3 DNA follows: TGTGCCAGCAGCCTGGGACTAGCGGGAGCCCGCACAGATACGCAGTATTTT.